This T cell receptor (beta chain) was recorded in a study of OX40 agonist ivuxolimab in advanced cancers. Study-level background: The dose-escalation group included hepatocellular carcinoma, melanoma, renal cell carcinoma and head and neck cancer. From about 20 to 80 years was the age range, with a mean of around 54 years, and nearly 85% were male. Previous treatment with anti-PD-1, anti-PD-L1 or anti-CTLA-4 therapy was allowed; roughly 40% had received some.

General study results and limits: Blood T cells, both CD4+ and CD8+, expanded clonally by week 6 at 0.1 to 3.0 mg/kg.

Some clones are missing from TCRdb's copy, which holds only in-frame ones; the method was immunoSEQ multiplex PCR. The sample holds roughly 16,000 clones, 65% to 80% seen once. As to this clone: Antigen specificity is unknown.

The sequencing here drew on CD4+ or CD8+ T cells sorted from blood, taken in a trial of the OX40 agonist ivuxolimab. This sequence was found in an adult with an advanced solid tumor such as melanoma, head and neck, liver or kidney cancer.

This CDR3 reads CASSPKTGSDEKLFF. In DNA, the CDR3 is TGTGCCAGCAGCCCAAAGACAGGGAGCGATGAAAAACTGTTTTTT. This rearrangement joins TRBV7-9 to TRBJ1-4, with 7 bases matching TRBD1. V was pared by 5 bases and J by 6 bases, with 9 bases of the junction left unmatched. Germline values: CDR1 SEHNR, CDR2 FQNEAQ (reference sequence). The CDR3 is 15 amino acids.